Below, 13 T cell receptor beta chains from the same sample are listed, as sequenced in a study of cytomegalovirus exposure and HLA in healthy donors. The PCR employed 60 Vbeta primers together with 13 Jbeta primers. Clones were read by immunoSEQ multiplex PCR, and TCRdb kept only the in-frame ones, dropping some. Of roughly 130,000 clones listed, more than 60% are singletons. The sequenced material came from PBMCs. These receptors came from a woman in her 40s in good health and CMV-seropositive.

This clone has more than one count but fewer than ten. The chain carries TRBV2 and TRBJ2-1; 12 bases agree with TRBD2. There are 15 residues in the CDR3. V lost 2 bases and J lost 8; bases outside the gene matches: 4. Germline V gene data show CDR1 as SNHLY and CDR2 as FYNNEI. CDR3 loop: CASSESSGRGDEQFF. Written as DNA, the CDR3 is TGTGCCAGCAGTGAATCTAGCGGGAGGGGGGATGAGCAGTTCTTC.

CDR3 nucleotides: TGTGCCAGCAGTGGTGGACAGGGGGCCGGAGAGACCCAGTACTTC. The encoded protein is CASSGGQGAGETQYF. The chain is built from TRBV28 and TRBJ2-5; 11 nucleotides align to TRBD1. V was pared by 5 bases and J by 4 bases, with 6 bases of the junction left unmatched. This CDR3 region has 15 residues. From germline, CDR1 is MDHEN and CDR2 SYDVKM.

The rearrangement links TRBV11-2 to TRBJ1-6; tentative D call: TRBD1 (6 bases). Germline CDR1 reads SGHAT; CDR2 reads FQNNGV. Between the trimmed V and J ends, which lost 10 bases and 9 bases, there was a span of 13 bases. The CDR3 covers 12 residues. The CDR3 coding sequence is TGTGCCATTGGGGGGGCAGGTTCACCCCTCCACTTT. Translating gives CAIGGAGSPLHF.

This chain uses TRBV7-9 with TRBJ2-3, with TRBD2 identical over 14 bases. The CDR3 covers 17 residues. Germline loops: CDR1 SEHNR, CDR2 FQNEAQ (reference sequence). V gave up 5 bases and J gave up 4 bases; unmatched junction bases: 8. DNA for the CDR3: TGTGCCAGCAGCCCGGGACTAGCGGGAGCCCACCCAGATACGCAGTATTTT. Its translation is CASSPGLAGAHPDTQYF.

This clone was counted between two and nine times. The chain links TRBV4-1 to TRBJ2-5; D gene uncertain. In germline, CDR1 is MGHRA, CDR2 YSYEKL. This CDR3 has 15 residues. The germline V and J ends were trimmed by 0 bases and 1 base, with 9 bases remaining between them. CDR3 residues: CASSQEARFQETQYF. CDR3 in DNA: TGCGCCAGCAGCCAAGAGGCCAGGTTCCAAGAGACCCAGTACTTC.

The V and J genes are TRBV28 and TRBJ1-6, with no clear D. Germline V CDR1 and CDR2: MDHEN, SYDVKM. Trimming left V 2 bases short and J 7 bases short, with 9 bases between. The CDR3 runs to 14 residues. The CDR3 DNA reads TGTGCCAGCAGTTTAGGTCAGAAAAATTCACCCCTCCACTTT. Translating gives CASSLGQKNSPLHF.

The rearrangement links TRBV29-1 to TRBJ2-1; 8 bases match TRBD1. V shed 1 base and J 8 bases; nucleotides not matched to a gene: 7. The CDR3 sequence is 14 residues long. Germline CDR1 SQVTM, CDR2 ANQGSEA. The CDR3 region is CSVEVDRALDEQFF. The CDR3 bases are TGCAGCGTTGAAGTGGACAGGGCTTTGGATGAGCAGTTCTTC.

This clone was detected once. The CDR3: CASSLSAGDTEAFF. The CDR3 DNA reads TGTGCCAGCAGTTTATCCGCGGGGGACACTGAAGCTTTCTTT. This chain connects TRBV28 to TRBJ1-1, with D possibly matching TRBD1 (5 bases). Germline assignment: CDR1 MDHEN and CDR2 SYDVKM. The CDR3 loop spans 14 amino acids. The germline V and J ends were trimmed by 1 base and 3 bases, with 9 bases remaining between them.

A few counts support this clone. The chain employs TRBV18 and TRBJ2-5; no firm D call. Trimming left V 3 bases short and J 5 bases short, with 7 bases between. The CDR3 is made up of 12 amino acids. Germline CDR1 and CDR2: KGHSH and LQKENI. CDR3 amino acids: CASSPSLETQYF. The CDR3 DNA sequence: TGTGCCAGCTCACCGAGTCTGGAGACCCAGTACTTC.

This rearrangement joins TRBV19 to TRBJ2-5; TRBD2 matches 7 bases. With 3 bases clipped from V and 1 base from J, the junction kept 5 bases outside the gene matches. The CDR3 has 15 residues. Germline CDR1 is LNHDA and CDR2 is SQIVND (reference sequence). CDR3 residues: CASSIAGVSQETQYF. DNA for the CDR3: TGTGCCAGTAGTATTGCGGGGGTTAGCCAAGAGACCCAGTACTTC.

The CDR3 nucleotides are TGTGCCAGCTCACCTCCACAGGCCGGGAGCACAGATACGCAGTATTTT. It specifies CASSPPQAGSTDTQYF. The rearrangement joins TRBV18 to TRBJ2-3; D possibly corresponds to TRBD1 (5 bases). The CDR3 extends over 16 amino acids. Trimming took 3 bases from V and 0 from J, leaving 13 bases between them. Germline loops: CDR1 KGHSH, CDR2 LQKENI.

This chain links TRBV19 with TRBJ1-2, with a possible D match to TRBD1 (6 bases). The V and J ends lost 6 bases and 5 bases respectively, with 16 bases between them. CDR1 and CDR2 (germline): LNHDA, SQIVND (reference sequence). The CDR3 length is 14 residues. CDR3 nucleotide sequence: TGTGCCAGTAGCCGTGTCCAGGGGCAGTATGGCTACACCTTC. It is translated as CASSRVQGQYGYTF.

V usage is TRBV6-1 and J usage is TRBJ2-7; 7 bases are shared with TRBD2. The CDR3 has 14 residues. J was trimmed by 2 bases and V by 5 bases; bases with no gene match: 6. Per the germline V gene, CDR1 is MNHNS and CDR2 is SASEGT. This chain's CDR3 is CASSIHSGTYEQYF. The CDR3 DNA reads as TGTGCCAGCAGTATTCACAGCGGGACCTACGAGCAGTACTTC.